Sequencing of this TCR beta chain was carried out in a study of cytomegalovirus exposure and HLA in healthy donors (dated by TCRdb to the late 2010s). Regarding the complete study: An earlier analysis of more than 550 of the donors reported 250 to 300 Gb of sequence data and about 120 million unique TCR beta sequences obtained from 150 million to 200 million T cells. An early release covering roughly 600 HLA-typed donors comprised about 320 gigabases of sequencing data and around 80 million unique TCR sequences. Among the roughly 400 genotyped donors, 75% to 90% belonged to the genetic ancestry cluster associated with self-reported Caucasian donors. The study aimed to test whether cataloging public T cell receptors could reveal signatures of past pathogen exposure. The study used immunosequencing to profile the T cell repertoires of around 600 subjects and linked those repertoires to cytomegalovirus serostatus. In addition to the first cohort of 666 subjects, a separate validation cohort of approximately 120 different subjects was used. The study combined high-throughput TCR immunosequencing, statistical association of individual TCRs with disease status, and machine learning to predict cytomegalovirus infection status. A later analysis re-examined previously published TCR beta repertoires from around 670 donors and added high-resolution HLA genotyping to investigate patterns of TCR occurrence. In the later analysis, no new phenotypic data were used to find candidate immune exposures; instead, reliance was placed on TCR beta sequences and their occurrence across donors. In an earlier analysis of several hundred of the donors, high-throughput TCR beta sequencing was used to judge whether each TCR beta V gene segment behaved as functional or pseudogenic. Donor age, sex, ethnicity and CMV serostatus were compiled alongside the repertoire data. A later genetic analysis took genome-wide SNP genotypes for about 55% of the roughly 670 donors and used that subset as a discovery cohort. Every discovery cohort repertoire had been produced on one sequencing platform. HLA typing covered class I and class II loci at four-digit resolution. Typing coverage varied by locus: roughly 620-630 donors for A, B, C, DRB1 and DQB1; more than 500 for DQA1; around 610 for DPA1; 450 to 480 for DPB1. Several DR-DQ haplotypes were handled as single units for association and clustering, since linkage in the cohort was strong. Across 398 genotyped donors of the cohort, an average of 235,054 unique TCR beta nucleotide sequences per donor were sequenced, and roughly 18% of those sequences were non-productive.

The cohort consisted of 666 healthy bone marrow donors. All cohort members were sampled while nominally healthy, although unrecorded immune exposures were likely present. The donor was CMV seronegative and was included in the group of a few hundred seronegative cohort members. A peripheral blood sample was collected from each donor, and TCR beta sequencing was performed on peripheral blood mononuclear cells. Genomic DNA was extracted from the blood cell samples with the Qiagen DNeasy Blood Extraction Kit. Overall results and qualifications from the work: Because HLA typing was missing for some donors at each locus, association tests included only the typed subset. When HLA alleles, especially DR and DQ, strongly co-occurred, attributing TCR associations to individual alleles was difficult. The only immune exposure information available for the cohort was CMV serostatus. Most CMV-associated TCR beta chains appeared to be HLA-restricted in a later analysis, and the HLA associations seemed to be driven largely by CMV exposure. At a false discovery rate of 0.05, a later analysis linked around 15,000 TCR beta sequences to specific HLA alleles. The study gave a list of 150 to 200 TCR beta chains associated with cytomegalovirus. An association between a missense DCLRE1C variant and V-gene and J-gene trimming of TCR beta chains was found in a later genetic analysis and replicated in an independent cohort. In a later analysis, several top co-occurrence clusters were reported to appear linked to parvovirus B19, influenza, CMV and Epstein-Barr virus. Correlated functional status among segregating V segments might be attributable to linkage disequilibrium, but an unknown experimental factor could not be ruled out. The presence/absence analyses assumed that sequencing depth was roughly uniform across donors, and that assumption may not be true. The classifier was reported to diagnose cytomegalovirus status with high specificity and sensitivity in both the original cohort and the validation cohort. The cohort was sequenced for TCR beta chains only, and without alpha or paired-chain data the features that could be detected were limited. A cluster of highly shared sequence variants was judged likely to be a technical artifact of the sequencing pipeline. According to a later genetic analysis, donors in an Asian-associated ancestry cluster had fewer N-insertions in productive TCRs than the approximately 700-donor mean. The earlier analysis of 587 of the donors excluded seventeen rarely observed V segments, including chromosome 9 orphons, because counts were too low. The authors suggested that the approach could potentially be extended to other disease states and immunological phenotypes. A later analysis found that HLA-associated TCR beta chains were more clonally expanded and had lower generation probabilities than equally common non-associated chains. According to a later analysis, TCR association rates differed among HLA loci, with DRB1 alleles showing the most associated TCRs and HLA-C alleles showing the fewest. Most TCR sequences were observed very rarely across donors, whereas some public TCRs were present in many individuals. In vitro tests confirmed that a few of the cytomegalovirus-associated TCR beta chains recognize cytomegalovirus antigens. A further reported finding was that TCR beta sequences accurately predicted the HLA-A and HLA-B alleles for most subjects in the first cohort. The 87-base-pair reads could not distinguish some IMGT-functional V segments, including TRBV6-2 and TRBV6-3, so those segments were excluded. In an earlier analysis of some 550 of the donors, most TCR beta V segments were observed in productive rearrangements about 87% or about 30% of the time, broadly matching IMGT annotations.

A few counts support this clone. It lacks a known antigen. No per-base quality is available; no much larger clone lies one base away. From its cysteine to its phenylalanine, the CDR3 spans 14 amino acids. The sequence is cut down to CDR3 DNA, 42 bases in frame from base 1. CDR1 and CDR2, per the germline V gene, are SGHAT and FQNNGV. At the junction V is shortened by 8 bases and J by 7 bases, with 20 bases in between. Receptors were amplified or captured by the immunoSEQ multiplex PCR assay. The multiplex PCR relied on a mix of 60 forward primers for TCR Vbeta segments and 13 reverse primers for TCR Jbeta segments. A multiplex PCR assay on genomic DNA amplified the CDR3 region of rearranged TCR beta genes. Amplified TCR beta libraries were sequenced as 87-base-pair reads on the Illumina HiSeq System. The authors' analysis ran thus. In a later analysis, roughly 80 million unique TCR beta chains were counted across the 500 to 850 repertoires, and roughly 11 million of these chains were shared by at least two donors. A nearest-neighbor algorithm error-corrected the raw reads and collapsed the reads into unique sequences, merging closely related sequences to remove PCR and sequencing errors. CDR3 sequences were aligned to IMGT reference sequences to assign V, D and J gene segments. For a sequence to be retained, at least a six-nucleotide match to both a V gene segment and a J gene segment was required. Rearrangements were called productive when the CDR3 lacked stop codons and stayed in frame with V and J; all others were non-productive. CDR3 was defined by IMGT convention, running from the second conserved V-encoded cysteine to the conserved J-encoded phenylalanine. Sequences without an unambiguous match to a single V gene segment were excluded from the earlier analysis of 450 to 750 of the donors. An earlier analysis of over 450 of the donors classified V segments as functional when productive rearrangements were above 56.7% and as segregating when the standard deviation between donors was above 5%. A statistical classification framework was built for diagnosing cytomegalovirus status from the catalog of TCR beta chain sequences. V and J gene assignment, in a later analysis, came from comparing TCR nucleotide sequences with IMGT/GENE-DB human TR gene sequences. A later analysis assigned CDR3 sequences and most-parsimonious VDJ recombination scenarios with the TCRdist pipeline. In a later analysis, each TCR beta chain was defined by its CDR3 amino acid sequence together with its V-gene family, and reads lacking a unique V-gene family were excluded. In a later analysis, a few hundred highly shared, low-generation-probability nucleotide sequences were removed to address suspected cross-contamination and a sequencing artifact. In a later analysis, a clonal expansion index was calculated for each public chain from normalized within-repertoire ranks of inferred template counts. A later analysis computed generation probabilities with a VDJ recombination model fitted to out-of-frame rearrangements, and checked the results against IGoR. In a later analysis, hypergeometric tests were used to score TCR-TCR, TCR-HLA and TCR-CMV co-occurrence, with a repertoire-size bias correction applied to TCR pairs. A later analysis estimated false discovery rates by permuting HLA or CMV assignments 20 times. A later analysis grouped co-occurring TCRs with DBSCAN, adding TCRdist sequence similarity when clustering within HLA-allele-positive subsets. For co-occurrence clustering, repertoires with fewer than 30,000 or more than 120,000 public chains were excluded, along with roughly five repertoires with anomalous nucleotide sharing. Entries here come from immuneACCESS through TCRdb and include only in-frame sequences with V and J called. Some clones fail to appear in such tables; in the studies checked, an unresolved V gene covers under half of the shortfall, and the cause of the remainder is unknown. D and trimming come from the DNA, and the V and J calls and clone size come from that table. For this sample the table gives some 98,000 clones, of which about 81% were detected only once. The ten most abundant clones make up less than 1.5% of the sample.

The sequence was collected from a man aged 35-49 years in good health and CMV-seronegative. The chain is encoded by TRBV11-2 joined to TRBJ1-2; the D gene is unclear. The sequenced material came from PBMCs. The encoded CDR3 is CASAPPGMTGGYTF. The DNA sequence follows: TGTGCCAGCGCCCCCCCGGGGATGACGGGTGGCTACACCTTC.